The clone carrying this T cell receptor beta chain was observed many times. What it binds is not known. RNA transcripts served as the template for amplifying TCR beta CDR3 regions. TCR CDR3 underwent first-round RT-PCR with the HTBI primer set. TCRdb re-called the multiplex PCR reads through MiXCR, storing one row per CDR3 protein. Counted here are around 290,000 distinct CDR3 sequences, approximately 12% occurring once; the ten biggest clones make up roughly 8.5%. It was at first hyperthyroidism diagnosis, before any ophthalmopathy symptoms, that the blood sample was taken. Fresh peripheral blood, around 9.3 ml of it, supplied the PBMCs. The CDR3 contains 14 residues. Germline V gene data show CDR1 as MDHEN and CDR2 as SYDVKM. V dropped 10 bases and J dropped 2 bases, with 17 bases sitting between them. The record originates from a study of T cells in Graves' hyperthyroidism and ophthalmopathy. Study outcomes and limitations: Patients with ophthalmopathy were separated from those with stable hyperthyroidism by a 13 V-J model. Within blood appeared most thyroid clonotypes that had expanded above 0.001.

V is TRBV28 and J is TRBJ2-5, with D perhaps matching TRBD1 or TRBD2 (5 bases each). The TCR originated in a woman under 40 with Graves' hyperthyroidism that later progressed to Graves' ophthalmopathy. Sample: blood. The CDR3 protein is CATTHLGEQETQYF. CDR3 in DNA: TGTGCCACTACACACCTGGGGGAACAAGAGACCCAGTACTTC. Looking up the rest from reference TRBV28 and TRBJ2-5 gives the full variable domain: DVKVTQSSRYLVKRTGEKVFLECVQDMDHENMFWYRQDPGLGLRLIYFSYDVKMKEKGDIPEGYSVSREKKERFSLILESASTNQTSMYLCATTHLGEQETQYFGPGTRLLVL.